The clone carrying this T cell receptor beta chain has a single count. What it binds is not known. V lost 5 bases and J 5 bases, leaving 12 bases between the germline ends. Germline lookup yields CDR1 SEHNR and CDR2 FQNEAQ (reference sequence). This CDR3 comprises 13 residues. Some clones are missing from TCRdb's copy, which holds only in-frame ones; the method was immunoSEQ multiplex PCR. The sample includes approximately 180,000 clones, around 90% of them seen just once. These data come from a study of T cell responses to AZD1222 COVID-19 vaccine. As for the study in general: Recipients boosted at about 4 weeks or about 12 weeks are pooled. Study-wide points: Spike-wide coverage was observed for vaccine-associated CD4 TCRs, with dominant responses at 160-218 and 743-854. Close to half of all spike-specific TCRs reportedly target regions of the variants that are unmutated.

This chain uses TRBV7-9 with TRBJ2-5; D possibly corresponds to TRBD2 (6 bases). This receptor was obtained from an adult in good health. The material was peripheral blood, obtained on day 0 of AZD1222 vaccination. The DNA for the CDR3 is TGTGCCAGCAGCCTGCAGACTAGGGAGACCCAGTACTTC. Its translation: CASSLQTRETQYF.